The next 31 T cell receptor beta chains were all read from a single sample in a study of T cells in localized non-small cell lung cancer (dated by TCRdb to 2020 to 2022). The library relied on the immunoSEQ multiplex PCR assay. What TCRdb holds here is the immuneACCESS table cut down to in-frame rearrangements. Part of the clones is not present; checked against another copy, under half of the missing clones reflect an unresolved V gene, and the others are unexplained. The sample yields about 39,000 clones; roughly 77% were counted once. The top ten clonotypes cover roughly 36% of the sample. The sequences come from PBMCs, collected before any cancer treatment. These receptors were taken from a woman aged 35-75 years with stage II squamous cell lung carcinoma.

This chain uses TRBV10-3 with TRBJ2-5; 13 bases map to TRBD2. The CDR3 is 16 residues long. J was trimmed by 1 base and V by 6 bases; bases with no gene match: 5. CDR1 is ENHRY and CDR2 is SYGVKD in the germline V gene. The CDR3 DNA reads as TGTGCCATCAGCACTGGGACTAGCGGGACCCAAGAGACCCAGTACTTC. This translates into CAISTGTSGTQETQYF.

This clone came up once. The chain carries TRBV6-5 and TRBJ1-1; weak D call: TRBD1 (6 bases). V was pared by 6 bases and J by 5 bases, with 10 bases between. CDR1 and CDR2 from the germline V gene are MNHEY and SVGAGI. CDR3 length: 12 amino acids. CDR3 sequence (DNA): TGTGCCAGCAGGGAACAGGGAACTGAAGCTTTCTTT. Its translation: CASREQGTEAFF.

The chain employs TRBV5-1 and TRBJ2-4; TRBD1 matches 9 bases. The CDR3 is made up of 17 amino acids. Germline CDR1 and CDR2: SGHRS and YFSETQ. The V and J ends lost 1 base and 4 bases, in that order; junction bases with no gene match: 9. The CDR3 loop reads CASSLTPPGQGKNIQYF. Written as DNA, the CDR3 is TGCGCCAGCAGCTTGACGCCTCCCGGACAGGGGAAAAACATTCAGTACTTC.

The chain uses TRBV7-2 and TRBJ2-1; 12 positions agree with TRBD2. V shed 4 bases, J shed 8 bases, and the junction held 6 bases outside the gene matches. From germline, CDR1 is SGHTA and CDR2 FQGNSA. This CDR3 contains 15 residues. The CDR3 reads CASSSLAGGPHEQFF. The CDR3, as DNA: TGTGCCAGCAGCTCCCTAGCGGGAGGGCCGCATGAGCAGTTCTTC.

The V call is TRBV7-9, the J call TRBJ2-5, with 8 positions matching TRBD1. The ends lost 1 base at V and 2 bases at J; junction bases unmatched: 3. This CDR3 comprises 15 residues. The germline CDR1 and CDR2 sequences are SEHNR and FQNEAQ (reference sequence). The CDR3 nucleotides read TGTGCCAGCAGCTTAGGACAGGGGTGGCAAGAGACCCAGTACTTC. Translated, it gives CASSLGQGWQETQYF.

V gene TRBV16 combines with J gene TRBJ2-7; D possibly corresponds to TRBD1 (6 bases). Germline CDR1 KGHSY, CDR2 FQNENV. V was trimmed by 5 bases and J by 0 bases, leaving 17 bases between them. This CDR3 contains 16 residues. The DNA for the CDR3 is TGTGCCAGCAGCAATACCGGGACACCCCTCTCCTACGAGCAGTACTTC. This sequence encodes CASSNTGTPLSYEQYF.

The chain joins TRBV5-6 to TRBJ2-7, with 7 bases fitting TRBD1. V was clipped by 0 bases and J by 0 bases; unmatched bases: 9. The CDR3 is 17 amino acids. The germline V gene encodes CDR1 SGHDT and CDR2 YYEEEE. The CDR3 protein is CASSLGPGTASSYEQYF. The CDR3 region has the DNA TGTGCCAGCAGCTTGGGACCCGGGACAGCAAGCTCCTACGAGCAGTACTTC.

The V and J genes are TRBV28 and TRBJ2-5; no clear D. Trimming pared 5 bases from V and 7 bases from J, leaving 14 bases between. Germline V CDR1 and CDR2: MDHEN, SYDVKM. The CDR3 runs to 13 residues. The CDR3, as DNA: TGTGCCAGCAGTCAAGAGGAGCTGGGGACCCAGTACTTC. Protein sequence: CASSQEELGTQYF.

The chain recombines TRBV10-3 with TRBJ1-3; 9 bases agree with TRBD1. CDR1 and CDR2 (germline): ENHRY, SYGVKD. The CDR3 consists of 14 residues. Losses at the gene ends were 6 bases for V and 3 bases for J; bases not matched to a gene: 3. The CDR3 region has the DNA TGTGCCATCAGGGGGACAGGGATTGGAAACACCATATATTTT. This sequence encodes CAIRGTGIGNTIYF.

The genes are TRBV6-5 and TRBJ1-5; D is ambiguous. The V end lost 7 bases, the J end lost 1 base, and 14 bases lay between the germline ends. The CDR3 contains 15 residues. CDR1 and CDR2 from the germline V gene are MNHEY and SVGAGI. CDR3 region: CASTTQYISNQPQHF. CDR3 nucleotides: TGTGCCAGCACCACGCAATATATAAGCAATCAGCCCCAGCATTTT.

The V call is TRBV19, the J call TRBJ1-1; TRBD1 might be the D (5 bases). The CDR3 contains 14 residues. Germline V gene data show CDR1 as LNHDA and CDR2 as SQIVND (reference sequence). V was shortened by 6 bases and J by 2 bases, with 13 bases between the two germline ends. The CDR3 loop is CASSYLGGNTEAFF. The CDR3 DNA reads as TGTGCCAGTAGCTACCTGGGGGGAAACACTGAAGCTTTCTTT.

The rearrangement joins TRBV23-1 to TRBJ2-3, with TRBD1 identical over 7 bases. TRBV23-1 is an open reading frame, and its role is uncertain. V was clipped by 5 bases and J by 4 bases; unmatched bases: 18. CDR3 length: 18 amino acids. CDR3 amino acids: CASSNIQNIQGFADTQYF. CDR3 DNA sequence: TGCGCCAGCAGTAATATACAGAACATACAGGGGTTTGCAGATACGCAGTATTTT.

This chain connects TRBV2 to TRBJ1-3; D is undetermined. The CDR3 extends over 14 amino acids. V lost 3 bases and J 4 bases, leaving 10 bases between the germline ends. Germline V CDR1 and CDR2: SNHLY, FYNNEI. Written as DNA, the CDR3 is TGTGCCAGCAGTGAGGCAAGTAGCGGAAACACCATATATTTT. Its translation: CASSEASSGNTIYF.

The chain employs TRBV6-5 and TRBJ1-1, with 8 bases fitting TRBD1. The CDR3 has 14 residues. The J segment lost 1 base and the V segment lost 6 bases, leaving 4 bases of the junction unmatched. Germline V gives CDR1 MNHEY, CDR2 SVGAGI. The CDR3 reads CASRTGQANTEAFF. Written as DNA, the CDR3 is TGTGCCAGCAGGACGGGACAGGCGAACACTGAAGCTTTCTTT.

CDR3 amino acids: CASTIGSAGNQETQYF. The DNA for the CDR3 is TGTGCCAGCACCATCGGATCCGCAGGGAACCAAGAGACCCAGTACTTC. The chain employs TRBV7-9 and TRBJ2-5, with D perhaps matching TRBD1 (5 bases). There are 16 residues in the CDR3. V was trimmed by 7 bases and J by 0 bases, leaving 18 bases between them. Germline V gene data show CDR1 as SEHNR and CDR2 as FQNEAQ (reference sequence). Filled out from reference TRBV7-9 and TRBJ2-5, the complete variable domain reads DTGVSQNPRHKITKRGQNVTFRCDPISEHNRLYWYRQTLGQGPEFLTYFQNEAQLEKSRLLSDRFSAERPKGSFSTLEIQRTEQGDSAMYLCASTIGSAGNQETQYFGPGTRLLVL.

The count of this clone is one. The germline gene is not matched at one end of the junction; a read error may be the cause. The V and J genes are TRBV5-3 and TRBJ1-2, with D perhaps TRBD1 (6 bases). TRBV5-3 is an ORF; its function is uncertain. The CDR3 covers 13 residues. CDR3: CASSLGAGDGYTF. In DNA, the CDR3 is TGTGCCAGCAGCTTAGGGGCAGGGGATGGCTACACCTTC.

The rearrangement links TRBV5-8 to TRBJ2-7, with a tentative D call TRBD2 (6 bases). Germline lookup yields CDR1 SGHTS and CDR2 YDEGEE. The V and J ends lost 4 bases and 5 bases respectively, with 19 bases between them. The CDR3 runs 15 residues. The CDR3 here is CASSLQGGAMNEQYV. CDR3 nucleotide sequence: TGTGCCAGCAGCCTCCAAGGCGGGGCGATGAACGAGCAGTACGTC.

Only a few counts were recorded for this clone. This chain connects TRBV4-1 to TRBJ1-5; D not resolved. This CDR3 is built from 13 residues. Trimming removed 0 bases at V and 7 bases at J, with 7 bases between. Per germline, CDR1 MGHRA and CDR2 YSYEKL. The CDR3 spells CASSQDPGQPQHF. CDR3 DNA: TGCGCCAGCAGCCAAGACCCGGGGCAGCCCCAGCATTTT.

The CDR3 protein is CASSLFASGDSEQFF. The CDR3 DNA sequence: TGTGCCAGCAGTCTCTTCGCTAGCGGGGATAGTGAGCAGTTCTTC. The chain joins TRBV27 to TRBJ2-1; 9 positions agree with TRBD2. With V trimmed by 5 bases and J by 9 bases, 11 bases remained unmatched. Germline lookup yields CDR1 MNHEY and CDR2 SMNVEV (reference sequence). CDR3 size: 15 residues.

This sequence joins TRBV7-9 and TRBJ1-2; D unclear. Germline V gene data show CDR1 as SEHNR and CDR2 as FQNEAQ (reference sequence). The length of the CDR3 is 12 residues. The ends were cut back, 5 bases at V and 4 bases at J, with 8 bases in the middle. CDR3 residues: CASSREFYGYTF. CDR3 in DNA: TGTGCCAGCAGCCGCGAGTTCTATGGCTACACCTTC. Using reference TRBV7-9 and TRBJ1-2 for the parts outside the CDR3, the full variable domain is DTGVSQNPRHKITKRGQNVTFRCDPISEHNRLYWYRQTLGQGPEFLTYFQNEAQLEKSRLLSDRFSAERPKGSFSTLEIQRTEQGDSAMYLCASSREFYGYTFGSGTRLTVV.

The rearrangement uses TRBV28 and TRBJ1-4; the D is unclear. From germline, CDR1 is MDHEN and CDR2 SYDVKM. The CDR3 totals 15 residues. V was clipped by 6 bases and J by 2 bases, with 13 bases between them. As DNA, the CDR3 is TGTGCCAGCAGGACGAGGGATAGCACTAATGAAAAACTGTTTTTT. Amino acid sequence: CASRTRDSTNEKLFF.

V and J are TRBV29-1 and TRBJ2-5; either TRBD1 or TRBD2 may supply D (5 bases each). The germline V gene encodes CDR1 SQVTM and CDR2 ANQGSEA. The CDR3 runs to 12 residues. Between the trimmed V and J ends, which lost 8 bases and 4 bases, there was a span of 14 bases. The CDR3 region is CSTRGGAETQYF. The CDR3 DNA reads TGCAGCACGAGGGGTGGGGCAGAGACCCAGTACTTC.

V is TRBV27 and J is TRBJ2-1; unclear D gene. Germline V gives CDR1 MNHEY, CDR2 SMNVEV (reference sequence). Deletions cut 4 bases from V and 7 bases from J, with 11 bases between. CDR3 size: 13 residues. CDR3: CASSWVPENEQFF. The CDR3 region has the DNA TGTGCCAGCAGTTGGGTCCCCGAGAATGAGCAGTTCTTC.

The DNA for the CDR3 is TGTGCCAGCAGCTTATCCTCTTACGAGCAGTACTTC. It yields the protein CASSLSSYEQYF. V usage is TRBV7-9 and J usage is TRBJ2-7; D is unresolved. The CDR3 extends over 12 amino acids. Germline lookup yields CDR1 SEHNR and CDR2 FQNEAQ (reference sequence). V shed 2 bases and J shed 4 bases, with 6 bases lying between them.

The rearrangement links TRBV15 to TRBJ2-5; the match to TRBD2 covers 10 bases. The CDR3 is made up of 15 amino acids. In germline, CDR1 is LNHNV, CDR2 YYDKDF (reference sequence). The J segment lost 2 bases and the V segment lost 5 bases, leaving 5 bases of the junction unmatched. CDR3 protein: CATSERGLAQETQYF. In DNA, the CDR3 is TGTGCCACCAGCGAGAGGGGACTAGCGCAAGAGACCCAGTACTTC. Together with reference TRBV15 and TRBJ2-5, the CDR3 gives the full variable domain: DAMVIQNPRYQVTQFGKPVTLSCSQTLNHNVMYWYQQKSSQAPKLLFHYYDKDFNNEADTPDNFQSRRPNTSFCFLDIRSPGLGDTAMYLCATSERGLAQETQYFGPGTRLLVL.

The rearrangement uses TRBV6-1 and TRBJ1-5, with D hard to call. The CDR3 totals 15 residues. The germline V gene has CDR1 MNHNS and CDR2 SASEGT. The germline V and J ends were trimmed by 3 bases and 2 bases, with 11 bases remaining between them. CDR3 region: CASSDWGSGNQPQHF. In nucleotides, the CDR3 is TGTGCCAGCAGTGATTGGGGATCGGGCAATCAGCCCCAGCATTTT.

The chain joins TRBV5-1 to TRBJ2-1; no clear D gene. The CDR3 covers 15 residues. Germline CDR1 SGHRS, CDR2 YFSETQ. V lost 0 bases and J 4 bases, leaving 11 bases between the germline ends. CDR3 in amino acids: CASSLGDSPYNEQFF. DNA for the CDR3: TGCGCCAGCAGCTTGGGGGATAGCCCATACAATGAGCAGTTCTTC.

The CDR3 region has the DNA TGTGCCAGCAGTGTGGGGAACGCTGGGCCCCAGCATTTT. Amino acid sequence: CASSVGNAGPQHF. This chain links TRBV25-1 with TRBJ1-5; D ambiguous. The V and J ends lost 4 bases and 9 bases respectively, with 13 bases between them. The CDR3 covers 13 residues. From germline, CDR1 is MGHDK and CDR2 SYGVNS. Filled out from reference TRBV25-1 and TRBJ1-5, the complete variable domain reads EADIYQTPRYLVIGTGKKITLECSQTMGHDKMYWYQQDPGMELHLIHYSYGVNSTEKGDLSSESTVSRIRTEHFPLTLESARPSHTSQYLCASSVGNAGPQHFGDGTRLSIL.

The chain is built from TRBV5-1 and TRBJ2-5; 7 bases are shared with TRBD2. The CDR3 covers 15 residues. With V trimmed by 0 bases and J by 5 bases, 7 bases remained unmatched. CDR1 is SGHRS, CDR2 YFSETQ, per germline. The CDR3 spells CASSLGVAGSETQYF. The CDR3 DNA is TGCGCCAGCAGCTTGGGGGTAGCGGGTAGTGAGACCCAGTACTTC. The variable domain in full, with the rest retrieved from reference TRBV5-1 and TRBJ2-5, is KAGVTQTPRYLIKTRGQQVTLSCSPISGHRSVSWYQQTPGQGLQFLFEYFSETQRNKGNFPGRFSGRQFSNSRSEMNVSTLELGDSALYLCASSLGVAGSETQYFGPGTRLLVL.

The sample holds a few counts of this clone. The V call is TRBV15, the J call TRBJ2-1; D gene uncertain. The CDR3 is 12 amino acids. Looked up from germline, CDR1 is LNHNV and CDR2 is YYDKDF (reference sequence). Trimming shortened V by 2 bases and J by 4 bases, and 3 bases separated the two germline ends. CDR3 sequence: CATSRQYNEQFF. CDR3 nucleotide sequence: TGTGCCACCAGCAGACAGTACAATGAGCAGTTCTTC.

This clone was found once. This chain connects TRBV19 to TRBJ2-6; possibly TRBD1 for D (6 bases). Trimming removed 7 bases at V and 0 bases at J, with 10 bases between. The length of the CDR3 is 15 residues. Germline values: CDR1 LNHDA, CDR2 SQIVND (reference sequence). In nucleotides, the CDR3 is TGTGCCAGTAACGACAGGAACTCTGGGGCCAACGTCCTGACTTTC. It encodes CASNDRNSGANVLTF.